This T cell receptor beta chain was sequenced for a study of blood T cell repertoires in acute mononucleosis (dated by TCRdb to 2019 to 2021). Broadly, across the study: Acute-phase samples, representing the primary response, were taken within 2 weeks of symptom onset. In acute infection, YVL-BR-specific cells made up a mean of about 2.2% of blood CD8 T cells and GLC-BM-specific cells made up a mean of approximately 1.1%. Mean blood EBV load was approximately 3.6 log10 genome copies per million B cells during acute infection and around 2.5 at convalescence.

For TCR profiling, total RNA from no fewer than 8,000 sorted tetramer+ CD8 T cells was reverse transcribed into cDNA. PCR amplification of CDR3 regions used primers annealing to V and J regions and added unique molecular identifiers so that templates could be tracked. TCRalpha and TCRbeta chains were profiled using the immunoSEQ platform, including its sequencing and error-correction standards. In the authors' own workflow: Clonal copy numbers were corrected for sequencing and PCR errors, and CDR3s were defined per IMGT conventions. Analysis was restricted to productive rearrangements and performed with immunoSEQ Analyzer versions 2.0 and 3.0, while gene-pairing frequencies underwent further processing in Microsoft Excel. Circos plots were used to visualize V-J pairings, and MEME together with a custom motifSearch program was used to find CDR3 motifs. The OLGA algorithm was used to calculate the probability of generation of TCR sequences. Clonotypes seen at both visits were designated persistent, clonotypes seen only acutely were designated nonpersistent, and clonotypes seen only at convalescence were designated de novo. An amino acid clonotype used by more than one donor was defined as a public TCR. Here the immuneACCESS table is served through TCRdb, limited to in-frame sequences with V and J called. Missing clones are a known gap in these copies; in checked studies unresolved V genes cover under half, and the rest lacks a known reason. V and J calls and clone size come straight from that table; D and trimming were deduced from the DNA. This sample lists 7,000 to 8,000 clones; 20% to 25% were detected once. The ten largest clones take up 25% to 30% of the sample.

Trimming takes 2 bases off V and 2 bases off J; junction bases not matched to a gene: 13. CDR1 and CDR2, looked up from the germline V gene, are SGHTA and FQGTGA. Measured from the cysteine to the phenylalanine, the CDR3 is 18 residues long. This entry keeps only the CDR3 DNA: 54 bases, framed from base 1. The time point tag for this specimen amounts to: acute infectious mononucleosis, at clinical presentation within 2 weeks of symptom onset (visit 1). Over primary infection, the study followed CD8 T cell responses to two immunodominant EBV epitopes: BRLF1 109 (YVL-BR) and BMLF1 280 (GLC-BM). A positive serum heterophile antibody test together with EBV viral capsid antigen-specific IgM pointed to primary EBV infection. As a first step, magnetic positive selection (MACS) was used to enrich total CD8 T cells from the PBMCs. A FACSAria III was used to sort live CD3+ CD8+ tetramer+ cells to a purity above 90%. Cell sorting used a PE-conjugated tetramer carrying the BRLF1 109-117 peptide. Directly ex vivo after tetramer sorting, the TCR repertoires of EBV epitope-specific CD8 T cells were deep-sequenced at acute infection and at convalescence. Three people aged about 18 to 30 with clinical acute infectious mononucleosis and laboratory evidence of primary EBV infection were used as donors. Heparinized peripheral blood was collected once when donors presented clinically with mononucleosis symptoms and a second time roughly 6 months afterward. PBMCs were isolated by Ficoll-Paque density gradient centrifugation.

The paper's findings and limits, for the study overall: Because only a fraction of each donor's blood was analyzed, sampling error might partly explain the low overlap between acute and convalescent clonotypes. With only a few donors in the cohort, group averages were based on very few individuals. Persistence into convalescence was observed for only approximately 10% of unique acute clonotypes, yet most of the response was made up by these persisting clonotypes, and the remaining acute clonotypes were seemingly replaced by new diverse de novo clonotypes. In TCR repertoire selection for BRLF1 (YVL-BR), TCRalpha CDR3 motifs had a dominant role, while TCRbeta had a minimal role.

This clone was observed many times. No quality values exist for individual bases; no much larger clone is one base distant. The same CDR3 can be traced to other DNA sequences in this sample. Recombination linked TRBV7-3 to TRBJ2-3, with 7 bases matching TRBD2. The specimen comprised EBV YVL epitope tetramer+ CD8+ T cells sorted from PBMCs, sampled during acute infectious mononucleosis. Interpreted using the paper, the cell subset or site label stands for: CD8 T cells binding a tetramer with EBV BRLF1 109-117 peptide (YVL-BR). This sequence originates from a woman aged 18-29 years with infectious mononucleosis caused by EBV. The CDR3 is CASSLVIAGAGHTDTQYF. The bases are TGTGCCAGCAGCTTAGTCATCGCGGGAGCAGGGCACACAGATACGCAGTATTTT. The entire variable domain, with the stretches around the CDR3 drawn from the reference TRBV7-3 and TRBJ2-3 proteins, is GAGVSQTPSNKVTEKGKYVELRCDPISGHTALYWYRQSLGQGPEFLIYFQGTGAADDSGLPNDRFFAVRPEGSVSTLKIQRTERGDSAVYLCASSLVIAGAGHTDTQYFGPGTRLTVL.